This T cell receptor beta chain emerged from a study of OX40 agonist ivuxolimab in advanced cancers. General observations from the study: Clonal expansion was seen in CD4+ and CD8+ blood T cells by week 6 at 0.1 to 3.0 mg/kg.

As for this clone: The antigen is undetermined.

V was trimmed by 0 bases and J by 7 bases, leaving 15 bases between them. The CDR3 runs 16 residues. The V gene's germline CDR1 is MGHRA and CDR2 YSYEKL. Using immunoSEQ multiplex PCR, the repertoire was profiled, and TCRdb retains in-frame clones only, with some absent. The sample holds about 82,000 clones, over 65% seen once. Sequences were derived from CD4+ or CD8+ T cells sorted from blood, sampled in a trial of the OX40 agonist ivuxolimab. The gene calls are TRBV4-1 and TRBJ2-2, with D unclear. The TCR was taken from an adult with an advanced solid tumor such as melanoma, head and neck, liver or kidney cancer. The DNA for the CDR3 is TGCGCCAGCAGCCAAGATCGGACCCTTCGTGTCGGGGAGCTGTTTTTT. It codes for CASSQDRTLRVGELFF.